This T cell receptor (beta chain) was sequenced during a study of T cells in Graves' hyperthyroidism and ophthalmopathy. V dropped 8 bases and J dropped 1 base, with 15 bases sitting between them. This CDR3 region has 14 residues. The germline gives CDR1 SGHDN, CDR2 FVKESK. About this clonotype itself: This may come from a read error, since a much larger clone is one base off.

RNA transcripts yielded amplified TCR beta CDR3 regions. Researchers ran a first-round RT-PCR on the TCR CDR3 using the HTBI primer set. TCRdb reprocessed the multiplex PCR reads with MiXCR, giving one entry per CDR3 protein. The profile shows roughly 160,000 distinct CDR3 sequences, 9.4% of them singletons. The source of this sequence is a woman in her late teens or twenties with Graves' hyperthyroidism that later progressed to Graves' ophthalmopathy. The V and J genes are TRBV14 and TRBJ2-7, with a possible D match to TRBD1 (6 bases). The source material was blood. The CDR3 region is CASSRGGRSYEQYF. CDR3 nucleotide sequence: TGTGCCAGCTCCCGAGGGGGAAGGTCCTACGAGCAGTACTTC.